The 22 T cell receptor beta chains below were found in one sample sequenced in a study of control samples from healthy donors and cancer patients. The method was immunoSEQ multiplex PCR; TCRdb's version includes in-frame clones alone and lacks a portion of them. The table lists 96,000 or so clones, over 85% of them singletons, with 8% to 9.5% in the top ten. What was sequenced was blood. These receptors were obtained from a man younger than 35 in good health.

The CDR3 bases are TGTGCCAGCAGTCCGGGACCTAGGAATGGCTACACCTTC. This encodes CASSPGPRNGYTF. The chain joins TRBV27 to TRBJ1-2; tentatively, D is TRBD1 (5 bases). CDR1 is MNHEY and CDR2 is SMNVEV in the germline V gene (reference sequence). V shed 5 bases and J shed 6 bases, with 13 bases lying between them. This CDR3 contains 13 residues.

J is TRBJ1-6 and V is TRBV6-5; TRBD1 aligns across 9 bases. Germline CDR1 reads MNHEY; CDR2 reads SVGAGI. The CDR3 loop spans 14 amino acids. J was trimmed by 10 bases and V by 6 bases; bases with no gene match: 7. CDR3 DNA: TGTGCCAGCAGCCCGGGACAGGGCCAGTCACCCCTCCACTTT. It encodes CASSPGQGQSPLHF.

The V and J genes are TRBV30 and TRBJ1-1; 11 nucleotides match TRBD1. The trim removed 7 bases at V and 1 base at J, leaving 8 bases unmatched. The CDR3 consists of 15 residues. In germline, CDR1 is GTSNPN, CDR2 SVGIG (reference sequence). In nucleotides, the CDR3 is TGTGCCTCGGACAGGGGGCAGTTGTCGAACACTGAAGCTTTCTTT. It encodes CASDRGQLSNTEAFF.

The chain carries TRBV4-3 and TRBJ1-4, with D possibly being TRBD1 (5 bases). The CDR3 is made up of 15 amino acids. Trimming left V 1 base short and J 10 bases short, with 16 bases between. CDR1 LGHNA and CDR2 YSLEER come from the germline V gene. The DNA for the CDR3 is TGCGCCAGCAGCCAAGTTCAGGGTCCCGTTGGAAAACTGTTTTTT. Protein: CASSQVQGPVGKLFF.

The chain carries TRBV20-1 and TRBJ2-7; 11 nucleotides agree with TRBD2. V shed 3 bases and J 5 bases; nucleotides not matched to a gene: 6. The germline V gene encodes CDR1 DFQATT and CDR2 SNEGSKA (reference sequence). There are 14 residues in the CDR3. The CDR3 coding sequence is TGCAGTGCTAGTCCGACTAGCGGGGCTGACGAGCAGTACTTC. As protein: CSASPTSGADEQYF.

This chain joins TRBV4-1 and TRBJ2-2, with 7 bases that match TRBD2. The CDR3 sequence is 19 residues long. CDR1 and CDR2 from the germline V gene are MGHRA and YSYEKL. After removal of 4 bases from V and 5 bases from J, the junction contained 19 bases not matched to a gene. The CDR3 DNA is TGCGCCAGCAGCCTCAGGCGCTCGAGCGGGGCGTCGCGGACCGGGGAGCTGTTTTTT. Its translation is CASSLRRSSGASRTGELFF.

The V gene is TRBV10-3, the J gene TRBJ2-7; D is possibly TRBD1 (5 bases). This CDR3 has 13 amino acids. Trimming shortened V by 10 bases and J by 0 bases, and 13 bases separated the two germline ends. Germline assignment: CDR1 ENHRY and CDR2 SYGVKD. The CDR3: CATLQEISYEQYF. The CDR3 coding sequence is TGTGCCACCCTACAGGAGATCTCCTACGAGCAGTACTTC.

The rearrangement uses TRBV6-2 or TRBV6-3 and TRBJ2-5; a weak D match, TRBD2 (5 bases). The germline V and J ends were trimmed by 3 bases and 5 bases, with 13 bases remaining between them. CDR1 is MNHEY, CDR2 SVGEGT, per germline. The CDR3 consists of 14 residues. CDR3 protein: CASSYYTSGETQYF. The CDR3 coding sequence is TGTGCCAGCAGTTATTACACCTCGGGGGAGACCCAGTACTTC.

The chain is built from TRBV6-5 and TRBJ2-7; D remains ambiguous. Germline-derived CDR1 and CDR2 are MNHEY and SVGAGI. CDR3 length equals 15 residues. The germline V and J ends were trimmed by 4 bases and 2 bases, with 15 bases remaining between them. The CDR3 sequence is CASSLGEPGAYEQYF. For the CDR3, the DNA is TGTGCCAGCAGTTTAGGTGAACCCGGAGCCTACGAGCAGTACTTC.

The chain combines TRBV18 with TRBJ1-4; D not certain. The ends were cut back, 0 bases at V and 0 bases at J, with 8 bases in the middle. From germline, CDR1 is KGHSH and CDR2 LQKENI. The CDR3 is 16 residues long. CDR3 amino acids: CASSPPKTTTNEKLFF. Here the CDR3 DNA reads TGTGCCAGCTCACCACCTAAAACCACAACTAATGAAAAACTGTTTTTT.

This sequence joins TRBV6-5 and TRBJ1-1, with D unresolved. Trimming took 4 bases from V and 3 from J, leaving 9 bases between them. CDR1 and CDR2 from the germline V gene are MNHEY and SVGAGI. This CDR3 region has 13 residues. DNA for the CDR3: TGTGCCAGCAGTTGGACGGAGGACACTGAAGCTTTCTTT. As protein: CASSWTEDTEAFF.

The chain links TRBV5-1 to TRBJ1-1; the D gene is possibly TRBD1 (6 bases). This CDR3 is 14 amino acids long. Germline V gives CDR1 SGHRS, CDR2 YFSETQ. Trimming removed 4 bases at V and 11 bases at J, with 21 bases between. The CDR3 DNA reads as TGCGCCAGCAGCCGAACTGGGACATCTGTGGGCGCTTTCTTT. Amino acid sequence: CASSRTGTSVGAFF.

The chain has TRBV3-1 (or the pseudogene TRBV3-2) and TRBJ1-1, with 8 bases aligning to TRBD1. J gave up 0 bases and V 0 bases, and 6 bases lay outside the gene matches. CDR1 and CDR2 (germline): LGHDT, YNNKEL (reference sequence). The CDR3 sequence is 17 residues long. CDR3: CASSQDNRGTLNTEAFF. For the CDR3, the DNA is TGTGCCAGCAGCCAAGACAACAGGGGGACCTTGAACACTGAAGCTTTCTTT.

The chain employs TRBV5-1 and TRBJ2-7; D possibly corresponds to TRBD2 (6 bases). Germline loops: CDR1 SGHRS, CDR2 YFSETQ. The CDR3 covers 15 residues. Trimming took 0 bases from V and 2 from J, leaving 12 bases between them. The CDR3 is CASSLAGGLTYEQYF. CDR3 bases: TGCGCCAGCAGCTTGGCCGGCGGACTAACCTACGAGCAGTACTTC. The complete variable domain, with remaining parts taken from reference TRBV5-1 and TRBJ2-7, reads KAGVTQTPRYLIKTRGQQVTLSCSPISGHRSVSWYQQTPGQGLQFLFEYFSETQRNKGNFPGRFSGRQFSNSRSEMNVSTLELGDSALYLCASSLAGGLTYEQYFGPGTRLTVT.

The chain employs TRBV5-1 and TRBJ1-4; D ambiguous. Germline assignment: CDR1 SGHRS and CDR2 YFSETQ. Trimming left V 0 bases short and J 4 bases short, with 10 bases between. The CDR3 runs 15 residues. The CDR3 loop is CASSLAGGVNEKLFF. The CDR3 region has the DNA TGCGCCAGCAGCTTGGCTGGAGGAGTTAATGAAAAACTGTTTTTT.

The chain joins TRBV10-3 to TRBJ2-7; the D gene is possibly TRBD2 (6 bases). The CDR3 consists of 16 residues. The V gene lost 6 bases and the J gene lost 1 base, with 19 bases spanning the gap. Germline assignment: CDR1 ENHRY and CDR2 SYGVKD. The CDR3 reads CAISGDRRGTSYEQYF. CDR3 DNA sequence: TGTGCCATCAGCGGTGACCGCAGAGGGACTTCCTACGAGCAGTACTTC.

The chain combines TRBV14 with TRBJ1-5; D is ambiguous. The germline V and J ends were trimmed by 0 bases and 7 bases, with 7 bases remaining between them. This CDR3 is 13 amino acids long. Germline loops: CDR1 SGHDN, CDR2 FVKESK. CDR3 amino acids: CASSQERGQPQHF. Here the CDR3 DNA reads TGTGCCAGCAGCCAAGAGCGGGGACAGCCCCAGCATTTT.

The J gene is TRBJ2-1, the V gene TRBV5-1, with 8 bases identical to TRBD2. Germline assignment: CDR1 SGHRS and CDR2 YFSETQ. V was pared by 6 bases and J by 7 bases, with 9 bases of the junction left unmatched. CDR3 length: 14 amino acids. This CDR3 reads CASTPGLEYNEQFF. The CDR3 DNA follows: TGCGCCAGCACCCCGGGACTAGAGTATAATGAGCAGTTCTTC.

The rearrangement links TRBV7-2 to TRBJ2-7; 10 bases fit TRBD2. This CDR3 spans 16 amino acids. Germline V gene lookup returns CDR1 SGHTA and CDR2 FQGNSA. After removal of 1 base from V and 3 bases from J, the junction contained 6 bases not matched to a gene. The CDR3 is CASSLGSLAGVYEQYF. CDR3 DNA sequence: TGTGCCAGCAGCTTAGGATCTCTAGCGGGAGTCTACGAGCAGTACTTC.

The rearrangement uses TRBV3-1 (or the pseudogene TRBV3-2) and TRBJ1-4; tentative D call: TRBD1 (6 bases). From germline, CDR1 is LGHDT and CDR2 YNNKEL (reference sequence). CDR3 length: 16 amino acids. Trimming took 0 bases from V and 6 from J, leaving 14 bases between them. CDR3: CASSQDIPAGDEKLFF. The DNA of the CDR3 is TGTGCCAGCAGCCAAGATATCCCCGCAGGGGATGAAAAACTGTTTTTT.

The CDR3 region is CASSRTGLGTEAFF. DNA for the CDR3: TGCGCCAGCAGCCGTACAGGGTTGGGGACTGAAGCTTTCTTT. The chain couples TRBV5-1 to TRBJ1-1; weak D call: TRBD1 (6 bases). Trimming took off 4 bases at V and 5 bases at J, with 15 bases between the two ends. This CDR3 spans 14 amino acids. From germline, CDR1 is SGHRS and CDR2 YFSETQ. The variable domain in full, completed from reference TRBV5-1 and TRBJ1-1, reads KAGVTQTPRYLIKTRGQQVTLSCSPISGHRSVSWYQQTPGQGLQFLFEYFSETQRNKGNFPGRFSGRQFSNSRSEMNVSTLELGDSALYLCASSRTGLGTEAFFGQGTRLTVV.

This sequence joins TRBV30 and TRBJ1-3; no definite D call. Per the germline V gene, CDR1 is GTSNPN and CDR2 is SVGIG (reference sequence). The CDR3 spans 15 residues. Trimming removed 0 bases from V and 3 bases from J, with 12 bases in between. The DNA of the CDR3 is TGTGCCTGGAGTGTACCGTGGCAGCGTGGAAACACCATATATTTT. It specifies CAWSVPWQRGNTIYF.